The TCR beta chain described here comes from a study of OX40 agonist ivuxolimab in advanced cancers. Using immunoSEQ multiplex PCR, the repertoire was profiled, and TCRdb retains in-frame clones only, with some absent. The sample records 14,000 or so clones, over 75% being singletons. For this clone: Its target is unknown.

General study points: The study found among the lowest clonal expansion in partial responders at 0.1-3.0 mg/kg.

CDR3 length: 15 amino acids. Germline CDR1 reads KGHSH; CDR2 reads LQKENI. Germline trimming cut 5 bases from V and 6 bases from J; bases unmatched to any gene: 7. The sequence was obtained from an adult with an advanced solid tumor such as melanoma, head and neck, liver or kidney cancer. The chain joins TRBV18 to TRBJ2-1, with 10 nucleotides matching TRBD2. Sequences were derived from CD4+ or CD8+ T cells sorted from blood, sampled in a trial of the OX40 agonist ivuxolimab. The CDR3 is CASSSGTSVSNEQFF. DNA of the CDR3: TGTGCCAGCTCATCGGGGACTAGCGTCTCCAATGAGCAGTTCTTC.